This TCR beta chain was identified in a study of response to subunit inactivated influenza vaccine. TCRdb re-derived calls from the RT-PCR reads in MiXCR, one entry per CDR3 protein. The sample has under 850,000 distinct CDR3 sequences, less than 20% seen once; the top ten hold 11%. The CDR3 extends over 15 amino acids. With 6 bases removed from V and 2 bases from J, the gap between germline ends came to 17 bases. In germline, CDR1 is MNHNS, CDR2 SASEGT. Whole-study findings and limits: The authors proposed limited new T cell recruitment per seasonal influenza vaccination.

This clonotype occurred a few times. Its cognate antigen is unknown. The TCR originated in a man in his fifties who received an inactivated influenza vaccine. Sequenced here: PBMCs from blood, sampled approximately 5 days after vaccination. This chain connects TRBV6-1 to TRBJ2-7; no clear D gene. The CDR3: CASRGYQLEAYEQYF. The DNA of the CDR3 is TGTGCCAGCAGAGGCTACCAGCTGGAAGCCTACGAGCAGTACTTC.